These T cell receptor beta chains were read from a single sample in a study of cytomegalovirus exposure and HLA in healthy donors. Generated by immunoSEQ multiplex PCR, the TCRdb table keeps only in-frame clones and is missing some. This listing includes around 80,000 clones. The sample was PBMCs. All receptors derive from a man aged 40-49 years in good health and CMV-seronegative. Each CDR3 is given with its conserved first and last residue. Fields, in order: D gene, V gene, J gene, CDR3 protein, CDR3 DNA. The D gene is left open where the match is weak.

>-|TRBV7-2|TRBJ2-4
CASSSQGKNIQYF
TGTGCCAGCAGCTCACAGGGCAAAAACATTCAGTACTTC
>-|TRBV21-1|TRBJ1-1
CASSKAGQMNTEAFF
TGTGCCAGCAGCAAAGCGGGACAAATGAACACTGAAGCTTTCTTT
>TRBD1|TRBV5-1|TRBJ2-1
CASSLGDRYNEQFF
TGCGCCAGCAGCTTAGGGGACAGATACAATGAGCAGTTCTTC
>-|TRBV5-1|TRBJ1-1
CASSVQGSQNTEAFF
TGCGCCAGCAGTGTTCAGGGGTCGCAGAACACTGAAGCTTTCTTT
>-|TRBV7-2|TRBJ2-5
CASSFDRFLYF
TGTGCCAGCAGCTTTGACAGGTTCTTGTACTTC
>TRBD2|TRBV7-8|TRBJ2-1
CASSLGFSGGIHNEQFF
TGTGCCAGCAGCTTAGGATTTTCGGGGGGGATTCACAATGAGCAGTTCTTC
>TRBD2|TRBV7-2|TRBJ2-7
CASSLVPSGGPYEQYF
TGTGCCAGCAGCTTAGTCCCCAGCGGGGGGCCGTATGAGCAGTACTTC
>-|TRBV5-6|TRBJ1-4
CASSLWAGAEKLFF
TGTGCCAGCAGCTTGTGGGCAGGGGCCGAAAAACTGTTTTTT
>TRBD1|TRBV6-6|TRBJ2-1
CASSSRDRGVSEQFF
TGTGCCAGCAGTTCCCGGGACAGGGGAGTTAGTGAGCAGTTCTTC
>TRBD2|TRBV5-1|TRBJ2-3
CASSPPGLADTQYF
TGCGCCAGCAGCCCGCCGGGACTAGCAGATACGCAGTATTTT
>-|TRBV6-5|TRBJ2-1
CASSYGGMGYNEQFF
TGTGCCAGCAGTTACGGCGGGATGGGGTACAATGAGCAGTTCTTC
>-|TRBV10-3|TRBJ2-7
CAIGGGQGASSEQYF
TGTGCCATTGGGGGGGGTCAGGGGGCATCTTCCGAGCAGTACTTC
>-|TRBV29-1|TRBJ1-2
CSATSTVNYGYTF
TGCAGCGCTACCTCGACAGTAAACTATGGCTACACCTTC
>-|TRBV6-1|TRBJ1-4
CASSEAQAFSEKLFF
TGTGCCAGCAGTGAAGCGCAGGCTTTCTCTGAAAAACTGTTTTTT
>TRBD1|TRBV9|TRBJ2-1
CAGGQGAYYEQFF
TGTGCCGGTGGACAGGGGGCCTACTATGAGCAGTTCTTC
>TRBD1|TRBV28|TRBJ2-7
CASSRTGTVSYEQYF
TGTGCCAGCAGCCGGACCGGGACAGTCTCCTACGAGCAGTACTTC
>-|TRBV30|TRBJ1-1
CAWSVPRGPGTEAFF
TGTGCCTGGAGTGTCCCCCGCGGGCCTGGAACTGAAGCTTTCTTT
>-|TRBV15|TRBJ1-2
CATSRPGYGYTF
TGTGCCACCAGCAGGCCGGGCTATGGCTACACCTTC
>-|TRBV4-3|TRBJ2-7
CASSQDYGSWEQYF
TGCGCCAGCAGCCAAGATTACGGGAGTTGGGAGCAGTACTTC
>TRBD2|TRBV6-6|TRBJ2-7
CASSYSLAGGLDEQYF
TGTGCCAGCAGTTACAGTCTAGCGGGGGGACTTGACGAGCAGTACTTC
>TRBD2|TRBV28|TRBJ2-2
CASSFRPSGLTGELFF
TGTGCCAGCAGTTTCAGGCCTAGCGGGCTCACCGGGGAGCTGTTTTTT
>TRBD2|TRBV29-1|TRBJ2-7
CSATKYGGSFNEQYF
TGCAGCGCCACAAAGTATGGCGGGAGCTTCAACGAGCAGTACTTC
>TRBD1|TRBV6-5|TRBJ2-5
CASSLTRDRGLEQYF
TGTGCCAGCAGTTTAACGAGGGACAGGGGGCTGGAGCAGTACTTC
>TRBD1|TRBV29-1|TRBJ1-2
CSVERQGGGYGYTF
TGCAGCGTGGAGAGACAGGGTGGGGGCTATGGCTACACCTTC
>-|TRBV4-1|TRBJ2-7
CASSLTDSYEQYF
TGCGCCAGCAGCTTGACAGACTCCTACGAGCAGTACTTC
>TRBD2|TRBV5-4|TRBJ2-3
CASTGSGTSGASTDTQYF
TGTGCCAGCACCGGATCCGGGACTAGCGGGGCTAGCACAGATACGCAGTATTTT
>-|TRBV4-3|TRBJ1-6
CASSQDLSTGRGSPLHF
TGCGCCAGCAGCCAAGATCTAAGTACAGGGAGGGGATCACCCCTCCACTTT
>-|TRBV4-1|TRBJ1-2
CASSQDGGNYGYTF
TGCGCCAGCAGCCAAGACGGGGGGAACTATGGCTACACCTTC
>TRBD1|TRBV11-2|TRBJ2-5
CASSETGSETQYF
TGTGCCAGCAGTGAGACAGGGTCCGAGACCCAGTACTTC
>TRBD2|TRBV5-6|TRBJ2-1
CASSHLLAGGPGNEQFF
TGTGCCAGCAGCCACCTACTAGCGGGAGGGCCGGGGAATGAGCAGTTCTTC
>TRBD1|TRBV4-3|TRBJ1-1
CASSQAFHEGQEAFF
TGCGCCAGCAGCCAAGCTTTTCATGAGGGACAGGAAGCTTTCTTT
>-|TRBV9|TRBJ2-3
CASSVTSTDTQYF
TGTGCCAGCAGCGTAACAAGCACAGATACGCAGTATTTT
>-|TRBV28|TRBJ2-7
CASSPPAANYEQYF
TGTGCCAGCAGTCCTCCGGCCGCTAACTACGAGCAGTACTTC
>TRBD2|TRBV11-3|TRBJ2-3
CASSFRRGGDTDTQYF
TGTGCCAGCAGCTTCCGGCGGGGGGGCGACACAGATACGCAGTATTTT
>-|TRBV15|TRBJ2-7
CATSRDTQVSEQYF
TGTGCCACCAGCAGAGATACTCAGGTCTCCGAGCAGTACTTC
>TRBD1|TRBV4-1|TRBJ2-3
CASSQVPDRGYFTKSTDTQYF
TGCGCCAGCAGCCAAGTTCCGGACAGGGGGTATTTTACAAAGTCCACAGATACGCAGTATTTT
>-|TRBV2|TRBJ1-1
CASSGAVYTEAFF
TGTGCCAGCAGTGGGGCAGTGTATACTGAAGCTTTCTTT
>-|TRBV7-2|TRBJ1-1
CASSIQMNTEAFF
TGTGCCAGCAGCATTCAAATGAACACTGAAGCTTTCTTT
>TRBD2|TRBV5-4|TRBJ2-3
CASSSARSGGLFSTDTQYF
TGTGCCAGCAGCTCAGCTCGCAGCGGGGGGTTGTTTAGCACAGATACGCAGTATTTT
>-|TRBV7-2|TRBJ2-3
CASSLGSSTDTQYF
TGTGCCAGCAGCTTAGGTAGCAGCACAGATACGCAGTATTTT
>-|TRBV5-1|TRBJ2-5
CASRAGETQYF
TGCGCCAGCCGGGCGGGGGAGACCCAGTACTTC
>-|TRBV5-1|TRBJ2-7
CASSLVGTGNERYF
-
>TRBD1|TRBV5-1|TRBJ2-7
CASSLVGTGDPWYF
TGCGCCAGCAGCTTGGTTGGGACAGGGGACCCCTGGTACTTC
>-|TRBV27|TRBJ1-1
CASSLQENTEAFF
TGTGCCAGCAGTTTACAGGAGAACACTGAAGCTTTCTTT
>TRBD1|TRBV7-9|TRBJ1-2
CASSAQQGFGYTF
TGTGCCAGCAGCGCACAACAGGGGTTTGGCTACACCTTC
>TRBD1|TRBV5-6|TRBJ2-5
CASSIDRVETQYF
TGTGCCAGCAGCATCGACAGGGTGGAGACCCAGTACTTC
>TRBD1|TRBV25-1|TRBJ2-7
CASRTGDEQYF
TGTGCCAGCAGAACAGGGGACGAGCAGTACTTC
>TRBD1|TRBV5-6|TRBJ1-1
CASSSTGGAVDEAFF
TGTGCCAGCAGCTCAACAGGGGGCGCAGTAGATGAAGCTTTCTTT
>-|TRBV5-5|TRBJ2-7
CASSLESTYEQYF
TGTGCCAGCAGCTTGGAAAGCACCTACGAGCAGTACTTC
>-|TRBV7-6|TRBJ1-3
CASSLGQGNTIYF
TGTGCCAGCAGCCTTGGACAGGGAAACACCATATATTTT
>-|TRBV28|TRBJ1-1
CASSLPRSRAFF
TGTGCCAGCAGTCTCCCGCGTTCTCGAGCTTTCTTT
>-|TRBV15|TRBJ2-3
CATSLNRGDTQYF
TGTGCCACCAGCCTTAATCGGGGGGATACGCAGTATTTT
>TRBD1|TRBV29-1|TRBJ1-3
CSVEKNARTGSSGNTIYF
TGCAGCGTTGAAAAAAACGCCCGGACAGGGAGCTCTGGAAACACCATATATTTT
>TRBD1|TRBV10-3|TRBJ2-5
CAISAITGQGAQETQYF
TGTGCCATCAGTGCTATAACGGGACAGGGGGCCCAAGAGACCCAGTACTTC